Listed below are T cell receptor beta chains from one sample, sequenced in a study of T cell responses to AZD1222 COVID-19 vaccine. The repertoire was sequenced with immunoSEQ multiplex PCR; TCRdb's copy has only in-frame clones and lacks some. The table includes 150,000 or so clones, roughly 90% detected once. The sequencing used peripheral blood, collected 28 days after the second AZD1222 dose. These receptors all stem from an adult who received the AZD1222 COVID-19 vaccine. Both conserved end residues are part of each CDR3. The D gene is left open where the match is weak. Size is stated for part of the rows, as once, few or many counts, or as a class when the clone is expanded.

J	size	length	D	V	DNA	CDR3
TRBJ1-5	.	14	TRBD1	TRBV16	TGTGCCAGCAGACAGGGACAGAGCAATCAGCCCCAGCATTTT	CASRQGQSNQPQHF
TRBJ2-3	.	17	.	TRBV7-6	TGTGCCAGCAGCCCCTACACCGGGACTCCTAGCACAGATACGCAGTATTTT	CASSPYTGTPSTDTQYF
TRBJ1-4	.	12	.	TRBV4-2	TGTGCCAGCAGCGACTATAATGAAAAACTGTTTTTT	CASSDYNEKLFF
TRBJ2-1	.	14	TRBD2	TRBV10-3	TGTGCCATCAGGGGACTAGCGGGCCACAATGAGCAGTTCTTC	CAIRGLAGHNEQFF
TRBJ2-4	once	12	.	TRBV27	TGTGCCAGCAGCATAGCCAAAAACATTCAGTACTTC	CASSIAKNIQYF
TRBJ2-7	.	12	.	TRBV2	TGTGCCAGCCGCAGACTTTCCGGGGAGCAGTACTTC	CASRRLSGEQYF
TRBJ2-7	.	15	TRBD1	TRBV4-1	TGCGCCAGCAGCCCGATACAGGGGGGAGGATACGAGCAGTACTTC	CASSPIQGGGYEQYF
TRBJ2-7	once	15	.	TRBV6-5	TGTGCCACCAAACGGTCAGCTCCAGGGGACTACGAGCAGTACTTC	CATKRSAPGDYEQYF
TRBJ2-1	.	17	.	TRBV20-1	TGCAGTGCTAGTCTCCGACGCGGGATCACCCCAATGAGATTGCAGTTCTTC	CSASLRRGITPMRLQFF
TRBJ2-5	.	15	.	TRBV5-1	TGCGCCAGCAGCTTGGAAAGTAGGGCATCTGAGACCCAGTACTTC	CASSLESRASETQYF
TRBJ2-3	.	15	.	TRBV24-1	TGTGCCACCAGTGATGCGACAGGCTCGGGTGATACGCAGTATTTT	CATSDATGSGDTQYF
TRBJ2-7	.	14	TRBD2	TRBV5-1	TGCGCCAGCAGCTCTAGCGGGAGCTCCTACGAGCAGTACTTC	CASSSSGSSYEQYF
TRBJ2-3	.	17	TRBD2	TRBV4-1	TGCGCCAGCAGCCAAGATTCGACTAGCGGGAGGACAGATACGCAGTATTTT	CASSQDSTSGRTDTQYF
TRBJ2-7	once	12	.	TRBV28	TGTGCCAGCATAGCCAACTCCTACGAGCAGTACTTC	CASIANSYEQYF
TRBJ2-7	.	14	TRBD1	TRBV5-1	TGCGCCAGCAGCCCCCGGACAGGGAACTACGAGCAGTACTTC	CASSPRTGNYEQYF
TRBJ1-5	few	12	.	TRBV7-9	TGTGCCAGCAGCTTAGGGAATCAGCCCCAGCATTTT	CASSLGNQPQHF
TRBJ1-1	.	15	.	TRBV27	TGTGCCAGCAGCTTTCTCGGGAATATGAACACTGAAGCTTTCTTT	CASSFLGNMNTEAFF
TRBJ1-2	.	15	.	TRBV18	TGTGCCAGCTCACAAGGGATTGACGCTAACTATGGCTACACCTTC	CASSQGIDANYGYTF
TRBJ2-4	.	17	.	TRBV6-4	TGTGCCAGCAGTGACCCTCTGGACGGATTAGCCAAAAACATTCAGTACTTC	CASSDPLDGLAKNIQYF
TRBJ1-4	few	16	.	TRBV5-1	TGCGCCAGCAGTAAAGGGAATGTTGCAACTAATGAAAAACTGTTTTTT	CASSKGNVATNEKLFF
TRBJ1-5	.	15	TRBD1	TRBV19	TGTGCCAGTAATCGGGACAGGGGGGGCAATCAGCCCCAGCATTTT	CASNRDRGGNQPQHF
TRBJ1-5	.	12	.	TRBV28	TGTGCCAGCACCGCAGCGGGACAGCCCCAGCATTTT	CASTAAGQPQHF
TRBJ2-7	once	15	TRBD1	TRBV2	TGTGCCAGCAGTGAATATAGACGGGACAGTGCCGAGCAGTACTTC	CASSEYRRDSAEQYF
TRBJ1-1	few	15	.	TRBV5-1	TGCGCCAGCAGCCCCCCCAGGGACTCGAACACTGAAGCTTTCTTT	CASSPPRDSNTEAFF
TRBJ2-1	once	14	.	TRBV28	TGTGCCAGCACCTGGGGCGTCTCCTACAATGAGCAGTTCTTC	CASTWGVSYNEQFF
TRBJ2-3	.	16	.	TRBV5-1	TGCGCCAGCAGCTTGGGAGAGGCGCTGAGCACAGATACGCAGTATTTT	CASSLGEALSTDTQYF
TRBJ2-5	.	12	.	TRBV9	TGTGCCAGCAGCGTAGGGGGTGAGACCCAGTACTTC	CASSVGGETQYF
TRBJ1-2	.	15	.	TRBV28	TGTGCCAGCAGCACAGTTGGGGGCAGTTTAGAGGGCTACACCTTC	CASSTVGGSLEGYTF
TRBJ2-1	.	15	TRBD1	TRBV29-1	TGCAGCGTTCCCCTCCGGGACAGGGCCTACAATGAGCAGTTCTTC	CSVPLRDRAYNEQFF
TRBJ1-1	.	15	.	TRBV30	TGTGCCTGGAGTGTACCTCCACGGGTAGACACTGAAGCTTTCTTT	CAWSVPPRVDTEAFF
TRBJ2-5	.	18	TRBD1	TRBV27	TGTGCCAGCAGTTTACTTCCAGTCGGGCCAGGGGGCCGGGAGACCCAGTACTTC	CASSLLPVGPGGRETQYF
TRBJ2-2	.	14	TRBD2	TRBV20-1	TGCAGTGCTAGTCACCGGACTAGAACCGGGGAGCTGTTTTTT	CSASHRTRTGELFF
TRBJ2-7	.	12	.	TRBV2	TGTGCCAGCAGTGAGCACAGGGACGAGCAGTACTTC	CASSEHRDEQYF
TRBJ2-2	.	22	.	TRBV19	TGTGCCAGTAGTATAAGATGGTCGTTACAATGGAGAGACAGCTCGAACACCGGGGAGCTGTTTTTT	CASSIRWSLQWRDSSNTGELFF
TRBJ2-7	once	14	TRBD1	TRBV27	TGTGCCAGCAGTTTAACCGGGACAGCCTACGAGCAGTACTTC	CASSLTGTAYEQYF
TRBJ2-1	.	13	.	TRBV18	TGTGCCAGCTCGTTGACAGGAGGAAATGAGCAGTTCTTC	CASSLTGGNEQFF
TRBJ2-2	.	16	TRBD2	TRBV6-2/TRBV6-3	TGTGCCAGCAGCCCCCGGGGGCTAGCGGGAGCGCGGGAGCTGTTTTTT	CASSPRGLAGARELFF
TRBJ2-3	.	14	.	TRBV5-5	TGTGCCAGCAGTTCCAGCGCGAGCACAGATACGCAGTATTTT	CASSSSASTDTQYF
TRBJ1-2	once	15	TRBD1	TRBV18	TGTGCCAGCTCACCATTGGCAGGGGGTCGCTATGGCTACACCTTC	CASSPLAGGRYGYTF
TRBJ1-4	once	14	.	TRBV19	TGTGCCAGTAGCATCACCACGGGGGGCGAAAAACTGTTTTTT	CASSITTGGEKLFF
TRBJ1-6	.	14	TRBD1	TRBV12-5	TGTGCTAGTGGCCAAGACAGGGGGCTTTCACCCCTCCACTTT	CASGQDRGLSPLHF
TRBJ2-2	once	13	TRBD2	TRBV2	TGTGCCAGCAGTCCCAGGGACTACAGGGAGCTGTTTTTT	CASSPRDYRELFF
TRBJ1-1	once	14	TRBD1	TRBV28	TGTGCCAGCAGTTCACAGGGGGCGTACACTGAAGCTTTCTTT	CASSSQGAYTEAFF
TRBJ1-5	.	15	.	TRBV7-9	TGTGCCAGCAGCTTAGGCTGGACGGACAATCAGCCCCAGCATTTT	CASSLGWTDNQPQHF
TRBJ2-7	few	15	TRBD2	TRBV2	TGTGCCAGCAGGGGGGGGACCGGGTCTAGCCACGAGCAGTACTTC	CASRGGTGSSHEQYF
TRBJ1-4	.	12	.	TRBV29-1	TGCAGCGCTGCCTACAGCGATGAAAAACTGTTTTTT	CSAAYSDEKLFF
TRBJ2-1	.	13	.	TRBV5-1	TGCGCCAGCAAACCGGCACAGGGCAATGAGCAGTTCTTC	CASKPAQGNEQFF
TRBJ2-3	.	15	TRBD1	TRBV19	TGTGCCAGTAGGGGCCCAGGACAGGTGGCAGATACGCAGTATTTT	CASRGPGQVADTQYF
TRBJ1-5	.	17	.	TRBV28	TGTGCCAGCCCTCCACCTTTGACAGCTAATAGCAATCAGCCCCAGCATTTT	CASPPPLTANSNQPQHF
TRBJ2-3	.	13	.	TRBV3-1/TRBV3-2	TGTGCCAGCAGCCAACTAGTATCAGATACGCAGTATTTT	CASSQLVSDTQYF
TRBJ1-2	.	17	.	TRBV5-4	TGTGCCAGCAGCTTGGGGGGTTGGGCAGGGACTTTAAATGGCTACACCTTC	CASSLGGWAGTLNGYTF
TRBJ1-5	.	15	.	TRBV6-2/TRBV6-3	TGTGCCAGCAGTTACGGATGGGGGGGCGATCAGCCCCAGCATTTT	CASSYGWGGDQPQHF
TRBJ1-2	.	13	TRBD1	TRBV6-6	TGTGCCAGCAGCCCAATCCGGACAGGGAGCTACACCTTC	CASSPIRTGSYTF
TRBJ1-3	.	15	.	TRBV18	TGTGCCAGCTCACCAGGCAGGGCCTCTGGAAACACCATATATTTT	CASSPGRASGNTIYF
TRBJ2-1	.	19	TRBD2	TRBV6-2/TRBV6-3	TGTGCCAGCAGTTACTTCCCCCCAGCCCCTAGCGGACGCTACAATGAGCAGTTCTTC	CASSYFPPAPSGRYNEQFF
TRBJ2-5	once	16	.	TRBV24-1	TGTGCCACCAGTGATTTTAGGGGGAGGGGCCAAGAGACCCAGTACTTC	CATSDFRGRGQETQYF